This is a list of T cell receptor beta chains from one sample in a study of blood T cell repertoires in COVID-19. Sequenced by immunoSEQ multiplex PCR; TCRdb stores in-frame clones only, minus some. The table lists around 310,000 clones, 85% to 90% of them singletons. Sequenced input: peripheral blood. The receptor set was obtained from a woman aged 40 to 50 with COVID-19, enrolled during active disease. The conserved cysteine and the conserved F or W are not part of the CDR3 here.

V gene: TRBV6-5; CDR3 length: 11; CDR3 protein: ASSYSGTFEQY
V gene: TRBV7-3; CDR3 length: 18; CDR3 protein: ASSSAGTSGVKVSYNEQF
V gene: TRBV14; CDR3 length: 11; CDR3 protein: ASSQDLASSYT
V gene: TRBV7-2; CDR3 length: 11; CDR3 protein: ASSFPYQETQY
V gene: TRBV2; CDR3 length: 9; CDR3 protein: ASNQGDTQY
V gene: TRBV6-1; CDR3 length: 12; CDR3 protein: ASSDTSTNEKLF
V gene: TRBV7-8; CDR3 length: 14; CDR3 protein: ASSLVGTSGYNEQF
V gene: TRBV27; CDR3 length: 12; CDR3 protein: ASSDRYSNQPQH
V gene: TRBV21-1; CDR3 length: 14; CDR3 protein: ASSIGSPGTGGRLF
V gene: TRBV28; CDR3 length: 13; CDR3 protein: ASSSFRAGTTEAF
V gene: TRBV5-4; CDR3 length: 13; CDR3 protein: ASSLDPGQGSEQY
V gene: TRBV7-8; CDR3 length: 15; CDR3 protein: ASSLFSRLIDAGELF
V gene: TRBV28; CDR3 length: 13; CDR3 protein: ASSPLDRAGTEAF
V gene: TRBV7-9; CDR3 length: 13; CDR3 protein: ASSLQGGGYNEQF
V gene: TRBV7-8; CDR3 length: 15; CDR3 protein: ASSLGRAGVSYNEQF
V gene: TRBV15; CDR3 length: 13; CDR3 protein: ATSRDTSGQETQY
V gene: TRBV5-6; CDR3 length: 13; CDR3 protein: ASSLGDRVNYGYT
V gene: TRBV5-6; CDR3 length: 15; CDR3 protein: ASSLGIDTPSTDTQY
V gene: TRBV10-3; CDR3 length: 12; CDR3 protein: AISESRGMETQY
V gene: TRBV27; CDR3 length: 11; CDR3 protein: ASSLREDYGYT
V gene: TRBV18; CDR3 length: 12; CDR3 protein: ASSPGTSDEKLF
V gene: TRBV15; CDR3 length: 14; CDR3 protein: ATSRDGALGNNEQF